Detailed here is one T cell receptor beta chain. This entry comes from a study of blood T cell repertoires in COVID-19. Study-level background: Sites in the United States, Italy and Spain provided acute and convalescent COVID-19 samples.

Enrolment of Seattle patients took place during active infection, and they were followed longitudinally. Here immunoSEQ multiplex PCR was the method, and the copy in TCRdb shows in-frame clones only, minus some. The repertoire holds over 150,000 clones, with about four fifths as singletons. The sequenced sample consisted of peripheral blood. The TCR was taken from an elderly woman with COVID-19, enrolled during active disease.

CDR3 protein: CASSLNGLAEKLFF. The CDR3 region has the DNA TGTGCCAGCAGCTTAAACGGGTTAGCTGAAAAACTGTTTTTT. The chain is built from TRBV7-9 and TRBJ1-4; D is unclear. The CDR3 has 14 amino acids. V lost 2 bases and J lost 7, with 11 bases in between. Germline V lookup: CDR1 SEHNR, CDR2 FQNEAQ (reference sequence).